The text below deals with one T cell receptor (beta chain). What it binds is not known. This sample stems from a study of Tregs in tolerant kidney transplant recipients. Broader study findings: Biological reproducibility was not directly addressed, but technical replication error appeared minimal. Activated donor B cell expansion appeared to reveal the most relevant donor-specific TCRbeta repertoire.

Method: immunoSEQ multiplex PCR; TCRdb's copy keeps in-frame clones and lacks some. The sample contains tens of thousands of clones, 95% to 98% of which appear only once. V dropped 4 bases and J dropped 1 base, with 20 bases sitting between them. The CDR3 sequence is 17 residues long. CDR1 and CDR2 from the germline V gene are KGHSH and LQKENI. Thawed PBMCs were FACS-sorted into unstimulated CD4+CD25+CD127- regulatory T cells, CD4+CD25- non-regulatory cells, CD4 and CD8 cells. This specimen consisted of CD4+ T cells from blood, obtained before the transplant. The chain uses TRBV18 and TRBJ2-7; a weak D match, TRBD1 (6 bases). The sequence derives from a human donor who received a combined kidney and bone marrow transplant. CDR3 loop: CASSLRTARSTSYEQYF. DNA of the CDR3: TGTGCCAGCTCACTAAGGACAGCCCGATCGACGTCCTACGAGCAGTACTTC.